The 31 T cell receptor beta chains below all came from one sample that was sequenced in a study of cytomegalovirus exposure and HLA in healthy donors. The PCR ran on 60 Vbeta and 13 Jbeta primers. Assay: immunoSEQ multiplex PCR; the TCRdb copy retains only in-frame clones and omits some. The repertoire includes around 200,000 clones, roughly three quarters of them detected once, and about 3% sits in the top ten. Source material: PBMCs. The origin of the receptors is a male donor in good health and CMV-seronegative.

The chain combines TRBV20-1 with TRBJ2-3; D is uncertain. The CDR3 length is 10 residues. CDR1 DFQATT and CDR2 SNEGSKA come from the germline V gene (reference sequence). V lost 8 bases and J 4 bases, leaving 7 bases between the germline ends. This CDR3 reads CSLRADTQYF. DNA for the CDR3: TGCAGTCTGCGAGCAGATACGCAGTATTTT.

The CDR3 DNA reads TGTGCCAGCAGCTCCCCAGGGGTCTACGAGCAGTACTTC. It is translated as CASSSPGVYEQYF. The J gene is TRBJ2-7, the V gene TRBV7-2; D might be TRBD1 (6 bases). V was trimmed by 4 bases and J by 3 bases, leaving 10 bases between them. CDR1 is SGHTA, CDR2 FQGNSA, per germline. The CDR3 is made up of 13 amino acids.

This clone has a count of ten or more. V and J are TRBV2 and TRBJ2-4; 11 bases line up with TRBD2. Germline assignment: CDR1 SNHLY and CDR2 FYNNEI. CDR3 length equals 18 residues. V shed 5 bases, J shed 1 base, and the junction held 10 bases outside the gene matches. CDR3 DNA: TGTGCCAGCAGTATAAAGGTAGCGGGGGGGACTGCCAAAAACATTCAGTACTTC. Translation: CASSIKVAGGTAKNIQYF.

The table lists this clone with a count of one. This CDR3 is CASSRSQGGSYEQYF. CDR3 sequence (DNA): TGTGCCAGCAGTAGAAGTCAAGGGGGCTCCTACGAGCAGTACTTC. The rearrangement uses TRBV25-1 and TRBJ2-7; D might be TRBD1 (6 bases). Trimming pared 5 bases from V and 0 bases from J, leaving 14 bases between. Germline values: CDR1 MGHDK, CDR2 SYGVNS. The CDR3 contains 15 residues.

CDR3: CASSWLAGETYEQYF. The CDR3 coding sequence is TGTGCCAGCAGCTGGTTAGCGGGGGAGACCTACGAGCAGTACTTC. This chain uses TRBV7-3 with TRBJ2-7, with 9 nucleotides matching TRBD2. The CDR3 loop spans 15 amino acids. Germline lookup yields CDR1 SGHTA and CDR2 FQGTGA. The V segment lost 4 bases and the J segment 2 bases; nucleotides outside the gene matches: 6.

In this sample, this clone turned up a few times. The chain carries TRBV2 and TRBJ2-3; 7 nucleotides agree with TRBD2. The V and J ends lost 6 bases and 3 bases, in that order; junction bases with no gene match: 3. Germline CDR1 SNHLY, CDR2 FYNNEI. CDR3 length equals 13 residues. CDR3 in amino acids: CASSGEGTDTQYF. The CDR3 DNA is TGTGCCAGCAGCGGGGAGGGGACAGATACGCAGTATTTT.

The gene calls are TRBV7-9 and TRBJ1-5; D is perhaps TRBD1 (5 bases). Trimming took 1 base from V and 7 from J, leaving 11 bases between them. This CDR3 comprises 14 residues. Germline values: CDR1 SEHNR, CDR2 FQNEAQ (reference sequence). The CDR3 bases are TGTGCCAGCAGCTTAGGGGGGGGTGGACAGCCCCAGCATTTT. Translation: CASSLGGGGQPQHF.

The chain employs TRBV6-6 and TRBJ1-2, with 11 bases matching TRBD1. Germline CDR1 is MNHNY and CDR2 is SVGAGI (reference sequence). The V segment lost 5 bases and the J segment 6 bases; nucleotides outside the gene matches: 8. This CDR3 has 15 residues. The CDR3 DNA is TGTGCCAGCAGTCAACCGGGACAGGGGGAACATGGCTACACCTTC. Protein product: CASSQPGQGEHGYTF.

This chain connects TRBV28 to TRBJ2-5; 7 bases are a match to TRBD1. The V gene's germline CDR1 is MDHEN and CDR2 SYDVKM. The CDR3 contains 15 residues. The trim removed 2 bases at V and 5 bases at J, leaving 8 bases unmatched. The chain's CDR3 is CASSLVGQAVETQYF. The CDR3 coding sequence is TGTGCCAGCAGTTTAGTAGGACAGGCAGTGGAGACCCAGTACTTC.

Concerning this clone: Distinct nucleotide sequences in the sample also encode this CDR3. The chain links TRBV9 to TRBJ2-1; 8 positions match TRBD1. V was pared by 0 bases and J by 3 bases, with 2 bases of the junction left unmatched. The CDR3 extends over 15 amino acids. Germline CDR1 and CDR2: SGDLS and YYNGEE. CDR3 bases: TGTGCCAGCAGCGTAGCAACAGGGGGCTACAATGAGCAGTTCTTC. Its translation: CASSVATGGYNEQFF.

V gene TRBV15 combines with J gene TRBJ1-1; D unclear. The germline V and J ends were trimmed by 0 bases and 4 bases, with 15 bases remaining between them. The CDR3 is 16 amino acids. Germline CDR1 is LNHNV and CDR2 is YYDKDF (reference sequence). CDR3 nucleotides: TGTGCCACCAGCAGAGATCCTGGAGAGATTCTCACTGAAGCTTTCTTT. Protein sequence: CATSRDPGEILTEAFF.

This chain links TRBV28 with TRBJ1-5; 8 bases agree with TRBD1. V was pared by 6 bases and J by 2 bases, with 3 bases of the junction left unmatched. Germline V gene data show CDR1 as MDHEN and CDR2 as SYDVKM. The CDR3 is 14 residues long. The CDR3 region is CASSRGQGNQPQHF. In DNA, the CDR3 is TGTGCCAGCAGCCGGGGACAGGGCAATCAGCCCCAGCATTTT.

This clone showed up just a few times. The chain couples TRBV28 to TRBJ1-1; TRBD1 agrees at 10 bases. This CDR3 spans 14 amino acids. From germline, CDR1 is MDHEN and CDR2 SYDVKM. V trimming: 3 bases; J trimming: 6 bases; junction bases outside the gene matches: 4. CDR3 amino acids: CASSLGQGYAEAFF. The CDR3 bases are TGTGCCAGCAGTTTGGGACAGGGGTACGCTGAAGCTTTCTTT. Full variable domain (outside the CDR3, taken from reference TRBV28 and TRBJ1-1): DVKVTQSSRYLVKRTGEKVFLECVQDMDHENMFWYRQDPGLGLRLIYFSYDVKMKEKGDIPEGYSVSREKKERFSLILESASTNQTSMYLCASSLGQGYAEAFFGQGTRLTVV.

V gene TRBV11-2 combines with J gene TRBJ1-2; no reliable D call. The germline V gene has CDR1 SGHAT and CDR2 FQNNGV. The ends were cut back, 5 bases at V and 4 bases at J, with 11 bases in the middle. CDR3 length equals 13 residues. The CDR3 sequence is CASSTQAIYGYTF. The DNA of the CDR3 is TGTGCCAGCAGCACGCAGGCGATCTATGGCTACACCTTC.

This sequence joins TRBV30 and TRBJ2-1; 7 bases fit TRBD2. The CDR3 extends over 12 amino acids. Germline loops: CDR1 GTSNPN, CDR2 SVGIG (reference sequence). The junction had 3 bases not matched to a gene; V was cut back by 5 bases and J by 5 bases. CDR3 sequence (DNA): TGTGCCTGGGGGCGGGGGAACAATGAGCAGTTCTTC. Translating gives CAWGRGNNEQFF.

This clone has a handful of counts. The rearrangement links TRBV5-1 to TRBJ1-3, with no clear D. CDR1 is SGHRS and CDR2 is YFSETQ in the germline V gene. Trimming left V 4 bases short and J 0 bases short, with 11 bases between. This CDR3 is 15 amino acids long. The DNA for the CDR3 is TGCGCCAGCAGCCCGATCGGGAGCTCTGGAAACACCATATATTTT. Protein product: CASSPIGSSGNTIYF.

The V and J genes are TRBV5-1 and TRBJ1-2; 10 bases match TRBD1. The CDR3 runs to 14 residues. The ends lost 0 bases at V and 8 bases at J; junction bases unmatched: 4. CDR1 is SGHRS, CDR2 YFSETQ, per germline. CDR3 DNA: TGCGCCAGCAGCTTGGGGGACAGGGGACAGGGCTACACCTTC. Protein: CASSLGDRGQGYTF. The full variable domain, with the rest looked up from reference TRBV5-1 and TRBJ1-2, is KAGVTQTPRYLIKTRGQQVTLSCSPISGHRSVSWYQQTPGQGLQFLFEYFSETQRNKGNFPGRFSGRQFSNSRSEMNVSTLELGDSALYLCASSLGDRGQGYTFGSGTRLTVV.

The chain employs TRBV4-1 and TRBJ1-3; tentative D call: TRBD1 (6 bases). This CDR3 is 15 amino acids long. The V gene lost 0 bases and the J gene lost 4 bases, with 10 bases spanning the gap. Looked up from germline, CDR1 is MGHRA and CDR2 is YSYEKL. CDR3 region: CASSQDQGSGNTIYF. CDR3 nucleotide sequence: TGCGCCAGCAGCCAAGACCAGGGGTCCGGAAACACCATATATTTT.

DNA for the CDR3: TGCGCCAGCAGCTTGGCGACAGGAAGGAATGAAAAACTGTTTTTT. This translates into CASSLATGRNEKLFF. V and J are TRBV5-1 and TRBJ1-4; possible D gene TRBD1, 6 bases. The CDR3 has 15 amino acids. V lost 0 bases to trimming and J lost 5 bases, with 11 bases between them. The V gene's germline CDR1 is SGHRS and CDR2 YFSETQ.

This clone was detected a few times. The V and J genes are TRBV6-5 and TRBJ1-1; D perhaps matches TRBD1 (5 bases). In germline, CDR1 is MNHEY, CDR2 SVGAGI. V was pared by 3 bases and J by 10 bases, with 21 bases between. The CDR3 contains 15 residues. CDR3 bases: TGTGCCAGCAGTTATATTGACGGGGGTCCTTCTGGAGCTTTCTTT. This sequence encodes CASSYIDGGPSGAFF.

CDR3 residues: CSVRGASNQPQHF. CDR3 nucleotides: TGCAGCGTTCGCGGGGCTAGCAATCAGCCCCAGCATTTT. The rearrangement uses TRBV29-1 and TRBJ1-5; D might be TRBD1 (5 bases). The germline V gene has CDR1 SQVTM and CDR2 ANQGSEA. This CDR3 region has 13 residues. V was clipped by 5 bases and J by 0 bases, with 8 bases between them.

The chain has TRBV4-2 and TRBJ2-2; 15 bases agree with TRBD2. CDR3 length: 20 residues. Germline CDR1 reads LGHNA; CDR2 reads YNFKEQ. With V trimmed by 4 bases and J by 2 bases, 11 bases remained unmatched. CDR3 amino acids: CASSPRGTSGRSTNTGELFF. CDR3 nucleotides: TGTGCCAGCAGCCCCCGGGGGACTAGCGGGAGGAGCACTAACACCGGGGAGCTGTTTTTT.

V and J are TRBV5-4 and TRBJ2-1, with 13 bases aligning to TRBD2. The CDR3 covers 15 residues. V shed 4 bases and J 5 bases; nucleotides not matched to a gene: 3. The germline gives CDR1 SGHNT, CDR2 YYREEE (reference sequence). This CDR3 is CASSEGLAGNNEQFF. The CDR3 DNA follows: TGTGCCAGCAGCGAGGGACTAGCGGGGAACAATGAGCAGTTCTTC.

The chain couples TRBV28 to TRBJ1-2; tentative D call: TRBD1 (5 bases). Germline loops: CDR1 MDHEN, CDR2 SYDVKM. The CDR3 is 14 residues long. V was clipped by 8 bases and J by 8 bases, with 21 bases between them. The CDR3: CASHPAGGMWGYTF. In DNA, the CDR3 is TGTGCCAGCCACCCCGCGGGGGGGATGTGGGGCTACACCTTC.

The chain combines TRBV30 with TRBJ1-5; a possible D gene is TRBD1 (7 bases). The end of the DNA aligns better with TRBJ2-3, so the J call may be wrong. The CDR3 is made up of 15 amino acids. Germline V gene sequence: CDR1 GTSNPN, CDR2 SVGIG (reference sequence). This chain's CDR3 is CAWSVQLAGGQPQYF. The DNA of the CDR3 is TGTGCCTGGAGTGTACAATTGGCAGGGGGGCAGCCCCAGTATTTT.

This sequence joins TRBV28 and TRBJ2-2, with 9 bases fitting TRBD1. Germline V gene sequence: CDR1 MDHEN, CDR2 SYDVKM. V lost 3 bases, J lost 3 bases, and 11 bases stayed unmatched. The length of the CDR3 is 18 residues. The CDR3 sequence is CASSFLYRGRGDTGELFF. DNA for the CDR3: TGTGCCAGCAGTTTTTTATACAGGGGGCGCGGGGACACCGGGGAGCTGTTTTTT.

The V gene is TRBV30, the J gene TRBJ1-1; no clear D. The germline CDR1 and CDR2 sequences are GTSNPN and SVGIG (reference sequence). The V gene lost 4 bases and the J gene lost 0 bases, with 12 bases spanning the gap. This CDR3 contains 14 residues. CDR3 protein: CAWTRPGMNTEAFF. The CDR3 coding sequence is TGTGCCTGGACTCGGCCCGGGATGAACACTGAAGCTTTCTTT. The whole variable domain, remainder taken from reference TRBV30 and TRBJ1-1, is SQTIHQWPATLVQPVGSPLSLECTVEGTSNPNLYWYRQAAGRGLQLLFYSVGIGQISSEVPQNLSASRPQDRQFILSSKKLLLSDSGFYLCAWTRPGMNTEAFFGQGTRLTVV.

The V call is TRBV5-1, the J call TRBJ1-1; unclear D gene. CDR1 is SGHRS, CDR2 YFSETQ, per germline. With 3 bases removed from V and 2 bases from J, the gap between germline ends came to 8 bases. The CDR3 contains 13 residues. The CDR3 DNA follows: TGCGCCAGCAGCTCGACACCCAACACTGAAGCTTTCTTT. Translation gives CASSSTPNTEAFF.

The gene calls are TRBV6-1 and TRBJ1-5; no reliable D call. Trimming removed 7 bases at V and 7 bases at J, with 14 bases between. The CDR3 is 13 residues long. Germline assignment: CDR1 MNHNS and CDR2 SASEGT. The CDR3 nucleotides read TGTGCCAGCACTAGAACGGAGGGACAGCCCCAGCATTTT. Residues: CASTRTEGQPQHF.

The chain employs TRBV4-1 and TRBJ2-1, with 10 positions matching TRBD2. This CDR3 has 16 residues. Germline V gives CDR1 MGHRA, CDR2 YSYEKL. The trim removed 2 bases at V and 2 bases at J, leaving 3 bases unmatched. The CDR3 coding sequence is TGCGCCAGCAGCCAAAAAGCGGGAGGGCCCTACAATGAGCAGTTCTTC. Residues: CASSQKAGGPYNEQFF.

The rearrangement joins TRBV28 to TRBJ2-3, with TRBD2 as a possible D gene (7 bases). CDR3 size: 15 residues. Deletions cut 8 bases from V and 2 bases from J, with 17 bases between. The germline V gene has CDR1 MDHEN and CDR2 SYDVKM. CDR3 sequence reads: CASGRGREFTDTQYF. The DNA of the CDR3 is TGTGCCAGCGGGCGGGGGCGTGAATTCACAGATACGCAGTATTTT.